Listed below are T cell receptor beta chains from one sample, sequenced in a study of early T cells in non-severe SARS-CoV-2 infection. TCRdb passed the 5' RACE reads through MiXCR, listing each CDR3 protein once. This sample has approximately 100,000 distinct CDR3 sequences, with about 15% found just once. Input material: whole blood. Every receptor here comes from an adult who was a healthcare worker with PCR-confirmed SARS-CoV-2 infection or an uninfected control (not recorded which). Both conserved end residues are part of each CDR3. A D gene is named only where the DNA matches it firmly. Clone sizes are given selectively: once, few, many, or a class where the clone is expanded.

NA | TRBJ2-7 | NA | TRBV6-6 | CASRTGNLYEQYF | TGTGCCAGCAGGACAGGCAACCTTTACGAGCAGTACTTC
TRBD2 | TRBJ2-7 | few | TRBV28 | CASSLAGVDEQYF | TGTGCCAGCAGTCTAGCGGGCGTAGACGAGCAGTACTTC
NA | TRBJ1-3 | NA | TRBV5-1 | CASSLETGNTIYF | TGCGCCAGCAGCTTGGAGACTGGAAACACCATATATTTT
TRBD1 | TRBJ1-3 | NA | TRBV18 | CASSPRQGASSGNTIYF | TGTGCCAGCTCACCTCGACAGGGGGCGTCCTCTGGAAACACCATATATTTT
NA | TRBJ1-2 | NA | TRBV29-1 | CSVTDSTNYGYTF | TGCAGCGTGACGGACAGCACTAACTATGGCTACACCTTC
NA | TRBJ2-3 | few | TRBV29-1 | CSVEDIRGSKDTQYF | TGCAGCGTTGAAGATATAAGGGGCAGTAAAGATACGCAGTATTTT
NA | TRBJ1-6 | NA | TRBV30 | CAYYAIRSSYNSPLHF | TGTGCTTATTACGCGATAAGGAGCTCCTATAATTCACCCCTCCACTTT
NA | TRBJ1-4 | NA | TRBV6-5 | CASSFISGGEKLFF | TGTGCCAGCAGTTTTATTAGTGGGGGGGAAAAACTGTTTTTT
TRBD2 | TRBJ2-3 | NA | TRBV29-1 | CSVEPDGGADTQYF | TGCAGCGTCGAGCCTGACGGGGGGGCAGATACGCAGTATTTT
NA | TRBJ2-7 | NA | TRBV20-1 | CSARDPTGVPYEQYF | TGCAGTGCTAGAGACCCGACAGGCGTCCCCTACGAGCAGTACTTC
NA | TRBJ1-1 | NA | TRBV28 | CASSLLVPLAPNTEAFF | TGTGCCAGCAGTTTGTTGGTCCCCTTGGCACCTAACACTGAAGCTTTCTTT
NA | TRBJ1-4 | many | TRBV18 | CASSVAATNEKLFF | TGTGCCAGCTCAGTAGCTGCAACTAATGAAAAACTGTTTTTT
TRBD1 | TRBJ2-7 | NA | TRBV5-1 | CASSFAGQDYEQYF | TGCGCCAGCAGCTTTGCGGGACAGGACTACGAGCAGTACTTC
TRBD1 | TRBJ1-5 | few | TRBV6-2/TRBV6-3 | CASSARQGARNQPQHF | TGTGCCAGCAGTGCCCGACAGGGGGCTCGCAATCAGCCCCAGCATTTT
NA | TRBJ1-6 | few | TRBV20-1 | CSARDPRGMNSPLHF | TGCAGTGCTAGAGACCCCCGGGGTATGAATTCACCCCTCCACTTT
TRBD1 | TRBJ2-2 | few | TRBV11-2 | CASSPSGTANTGELFF | TGTGCCAGCAGCCCCTCCGGGACAGCGAACACCGGGGAGCTGTTTTTT
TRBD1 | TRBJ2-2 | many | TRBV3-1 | CASSPSGTVTGELFF | TGTGCCAGCAGCCCGTCCGGGACAGTCACCGGGGAGCTGTTTTTT
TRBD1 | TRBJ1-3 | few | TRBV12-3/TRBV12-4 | CASSPGQGSGNTIYF | TGTGCCAGCAGTCCAGGACAGGGCTCTGGAAACACCATATATTTT
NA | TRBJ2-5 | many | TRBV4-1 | CASSQVGAGETQYF | TGCGCCAGCAGCCAAGTCGGGGCAGGCGAGACCCAGTACTTC
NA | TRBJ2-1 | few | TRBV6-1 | CASTQEDYSYNEQFF | TGTGCCAGCACCCAAGAGGACTACTCCTACAATGAGCAGTTCTTC
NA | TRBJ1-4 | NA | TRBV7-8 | CASSLLPGGDTRNEKLFF | TGTGCCAGCAGCTTGCTTCCGGGAGGGGACACCAGAAATGAAAAACTGTTTTTT
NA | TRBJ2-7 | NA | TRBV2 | CASSENRESQYF | TGTGCCAGCAGTGAAAACAGGGAGTCGCAGTACTTC
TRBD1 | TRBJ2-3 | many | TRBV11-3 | CASSPRDRPTDTQYF | TGTGCCAGCAGCCCCCGGGACAGGCCCACAGATACGCAGTATTTT
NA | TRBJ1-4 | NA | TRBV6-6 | CASSYSGGATNEKLFF | TGTGCCAGCAGTTACTCGGGGGGGGCAACTAATGAAAAACTGTTTTTT
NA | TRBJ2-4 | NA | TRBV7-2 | CASRGGAKNIQYF | TGTGCCAGCAGAGGCGGAGCCAAAAACATTCAGTACTTC
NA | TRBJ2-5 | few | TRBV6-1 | CASRGDPEETQYF | TGTGCCAGCAGAGGGGACCCCGAGGAGACCCAGTACTTC
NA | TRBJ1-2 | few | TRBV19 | CASSPGPSSDGYTF | TGTGCCAGTAGCCCTGGGCCTTCCAGCGATGGCTACACCTTC
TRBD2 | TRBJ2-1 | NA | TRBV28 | CASRAPGLAINEQFF | TGTGCCAGCAGAGCACCGGGACTAGCGATCAATGAGCAGTTCTTC
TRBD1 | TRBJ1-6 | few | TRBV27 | CASSTLGGTRTPLHF | TGTGCCAGCAGTACCTTAGGGGGCACCAGGACACCCCTCCACTTT
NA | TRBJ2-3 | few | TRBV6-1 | CASSEDATDTQYF | TGTGCCAGCAGTGAAGACGCCACAGATACGCAGTATTTT
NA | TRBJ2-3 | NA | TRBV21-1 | CASSKSGDSCTDTQYF | TGTGCCAGCAGCAAATCGGGAGACTCCTGCACAGATACGCAGTATTTT
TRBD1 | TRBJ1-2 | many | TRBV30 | CAWSAGTGGYTF | TGTGCCTGGAGTGCCGGGACAGGGGGCTACACCTTC
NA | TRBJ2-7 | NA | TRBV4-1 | CASSQDPSSSYEQYF | TGCGCCAGCAGCCAAGACCCCTCGAGCTCCTACGAGCAGTACTTC
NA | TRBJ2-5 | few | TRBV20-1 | CSARGGVQETQYF | TGCAGTGCTAGAGGAGGTGTCCAAGAGACCCAGTACTTC
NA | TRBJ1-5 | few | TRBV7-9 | CASSLPSQPQHF | TGTGCCAGCAGCTTACCCAGTCAGCCCCAGCATTTT
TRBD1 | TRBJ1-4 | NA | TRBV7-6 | CASSQGQNEKLFF | TGTGCCAGCAGCCAGGGACAGAATGAAAAACTGTTTTTT
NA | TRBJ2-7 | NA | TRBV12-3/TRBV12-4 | CASSFDEQYF | TGTGCCAGCAGTTTTGACGAGCAGTACTTC
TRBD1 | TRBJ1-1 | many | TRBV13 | CASSRQAGGLNTEAFF | TGTGCCAGCAGCCGCCAGGCAGGGGGCCTTAACACTGAAGCTTTCTTT
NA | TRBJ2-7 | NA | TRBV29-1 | CSVTRGPREQYF | TGCAGCGTGACCAGGGGACCCCGCGAGCAGTACTTC
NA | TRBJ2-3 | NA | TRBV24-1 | CATSDSSLDTQYF | TGTGCCACCAGTGATTCAAGCCTGGATACGCAGTATTTT
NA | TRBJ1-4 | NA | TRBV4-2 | CASSQETATNEKLFF | TGTGCCAGCAGCCAAGAGACAGCAACTAATGAAAAACTGTTTTTT
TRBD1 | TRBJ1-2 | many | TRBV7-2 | CASSSRDRVWANYGYTF | TGTGCCAGCAGCTCCCGGGACAGGGTGTGGGCTAACTATGGCTACACCTTC
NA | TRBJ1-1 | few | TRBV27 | CASSPIYWDTEAFF | TGTGCCAGCAGCCCAATTTATTGGGACACTGAAGCTTTCTTT
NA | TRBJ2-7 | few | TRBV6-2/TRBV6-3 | CASSSGDWSSYEQYF | TGTGCCAGCAGTTCCGGGGACTGGTCTTCCTACGAGCAGTACTTC
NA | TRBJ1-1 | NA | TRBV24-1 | CATRSAGDTEAFF | TGTGCCACCAGGAGCGCGGGGGACACTGAAGCTTTCTTT
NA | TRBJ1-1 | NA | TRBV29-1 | CSVEIGGNTEAFF | TGCAGCGTTGAAATAGGCGGGAACACTGAAGCTTTCTTT
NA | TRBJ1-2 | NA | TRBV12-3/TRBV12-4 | CASSPFSGGYTF | TGTGCCAGCAGCCCGTTTAGCGGTGGCTACACCTTC
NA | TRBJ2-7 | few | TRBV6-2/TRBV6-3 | CASTPGTLYEQYF | TGTGCCAGCACCCCCGGAACTCTTTACGAGCAGTACTTC
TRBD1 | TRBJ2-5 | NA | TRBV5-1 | CASSPWDRGSWETQYF | TGCGCCAGCAGCCCCTGGGACAGGGGGTCTTGGGAGACCCAGTACTTC
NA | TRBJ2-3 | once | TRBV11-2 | CASSLVTGSSTDTQYF | TGTGCCAGCAGCTTAGTGACCGGGTCTAGCACAGATACGCAGTATTTT
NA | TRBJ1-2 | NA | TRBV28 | CASLNQGPPGYGYTF | TGTGCCAGTCTAAATCAGGGTCCTCCGGGCTATGGCTACACCTTC
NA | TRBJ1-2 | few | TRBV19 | CASSIPTSTYGYTF | TGTGCCAGTAGTATCCCGACATCCACCTATGGCTACACCTTC
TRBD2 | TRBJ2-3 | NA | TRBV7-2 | CASSLTSGASTDTQYF | TGTGCCAGCAGCTTAACCAGCGGGGCAAGCACAGATACGCAGTATTTT
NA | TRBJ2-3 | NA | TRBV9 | CASSVVTDTQYF | TGTGCCAGCAGCGTAGTCACAGATACGCAGTATTTT
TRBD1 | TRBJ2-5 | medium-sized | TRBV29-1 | CSAGQHPREAQYF | TGCAGCGCGGGACAGCACCCAAGAGAGGCCCAGTACTTC
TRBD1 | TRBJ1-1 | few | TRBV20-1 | CSARVTGGLEAFF | TGCAGTGCTAGAGTAACAGGGGGCCTTGAAGCTTTCTTT
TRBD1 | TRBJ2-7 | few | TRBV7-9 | CASSYLTGTHYEQYF | TGTGCCAGCAGCTATTTGACAGGGACCCACTACGAGCAGTACTTC